The clone carrying this T cell receptor beta chain was recorded at least ten times. Its antigen is undetermined. Via MiXCR, TCRdb re-called the 5' RACE reads, giving one row per CDR3 protein. The data contain roughly 570,000 distinct CDR3 sequences, more than 9% of them singletons. These data are taken from a study of identical twins. Study-wide results and caveats: Weaker excess twin sharing was observed in beta out-of-frame sequences.

The length of the CDR3 is 13 residues. CDR1 is DFQATT, CDR2 SNEGSKA, per germline (reference sequence). Deletions cut 3 bases from V and 0 bases from J, with 6 bases between. The same sample was also studied in work on yellow fever vaccine responses in identical twins.

This TCR came from a woman in her late teens or twenties in good health. Sequencing was done on a sample of PBMCs. The gene calls are TRBV20-1 and TRBJ1-5; D not resolved. CDR3 DNA: TGCAGTGCTAGGGGTGATAGCAATCAGCCCCAGCATTTT. This encodes CSARGDSNQPQHF.